This T cell receptor (beta chain) was recorded in a study of T-cell reconstitution after alpha-beta-depleted transplantation in children. Study-level results: Expanded graft clones, several hundred of them, were reportedly the source of alpha-beta T cells about two months after transplant. Several patients had high TCRbeta diversity at day 60; it came from surviving recipient T cells and thymic progenitors. After one year, T-cell counts and TCRbeta diversity mostly came from new T cells.

TCRbeta library construction was performed incorporating unique molecular identifiers. A single record per CDR3 protein comes from TCRdb applying MiXCR to the PCR reads. The sample contains hundreds of thousands of distinct CDR3 sequences, 11% of which appear only once. Looked up from germline, CDR1 is MDHEN and CDR2 is SYDVKM. The CDR3 contains 13 residues. Unmatched junction bases numbered 8, after V lost 8 bases and J lost 7 bases. This clonotype was detected ten times or more. The antigen remains undetermined. The source was PBMCs, collected before TCRalphabeta/CD19-depleted stem cell transplant. J is TRBJ1-2 and V is TRBV28, with 9 nucleotides matching TRBD1. This sequence was found in a child younger than two with acute myeloid leukemia, due to receive a stem cell transplant. Here the CDR3 reads CASRDRGFSGYTF. In nucleotides, the CDR3 is TGTGCCAGCCGCGACAGGGGGTTCTCTGGCTACACCTTC.